This record looks at one T cell receptor beta chain sequence and its context. Its antigen is undetermined. This sample was included in a study of T cell repertoires in cytomegalovirus infection. Study-wide results and caveats: HLA-C-restricted, CMV-specific TCR beta clonotypes were dominant ex vivo. Cumulative frequency of public TCR beta families picked out carriers of CMV plus the relevant HLA.

In TCRdb, the reads were re-called with MiXCR into one record per CDR3 protein. The sample consists of just under 550,000 distinct CDR3 sequences, approximately 25% of them appearing once. Trimming stripped 4 bases from V and 4 bases from J, with 13 bases between. Per germline, CDR1 SNHLY and CDR2 FYNNEI. The CDR3 length is 14 residues. The origin of this receptor is a human donor in good health (CMV status not recorded). Some clones in this sample may be carry-over from other donors' samples. Input material: PBMCs. V and J are TRBV2 and TRBJ1-1, with D maybe TRBD1 (5 bases). This CDR3 reads CASSGGGGGTEAFF. The CDR3 DNA sequence: TGTGCCAGCAGTGGGGGGGGTGGGGGCACTGAAGCTTTCTTT.